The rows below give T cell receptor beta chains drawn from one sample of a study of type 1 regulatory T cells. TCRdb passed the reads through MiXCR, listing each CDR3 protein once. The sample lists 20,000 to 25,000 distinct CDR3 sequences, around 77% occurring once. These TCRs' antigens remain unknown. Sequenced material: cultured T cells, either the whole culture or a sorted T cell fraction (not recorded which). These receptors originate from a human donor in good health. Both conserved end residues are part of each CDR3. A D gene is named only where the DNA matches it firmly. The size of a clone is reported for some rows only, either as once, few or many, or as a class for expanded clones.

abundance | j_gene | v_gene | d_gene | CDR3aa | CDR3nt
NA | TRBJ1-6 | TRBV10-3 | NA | CATTPRYTGNSPLHF | TGTGCCACCACCCCCCGATATACCGGGAATTCACCCCTCCACTTT
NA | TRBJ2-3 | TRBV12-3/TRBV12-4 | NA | CASSLRGRIPDTQYF | TGTGCCAGCAGTTTACGGGGGCGTATACCAGATACGCAGTATTTT
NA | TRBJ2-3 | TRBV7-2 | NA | CASSIDGSTDTQYF | TGTGCCAGCAGCATAGACGGGAGCACAGATACGCAGTATTTT
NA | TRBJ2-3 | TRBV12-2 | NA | CARPPTMEGLKCSADTQYF | TGTGCAAGGCCTCCGACTATGGAAGGACTAAAGTGTAGTGCAGATACGCAGTATTTT
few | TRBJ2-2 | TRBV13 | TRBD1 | CASSRGTGKGGELFF | TGTGCCAGCAGCCGCGGGACAGGGAAAGGCGGGGAGCTGTTTTTT
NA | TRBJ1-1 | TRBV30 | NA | CAWSVAQVTEAFF | TGTGCCTGGAGTGTAGCGCAGGTCACTGAAGCTTTCTTT
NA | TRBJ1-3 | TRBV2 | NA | CASSEQGLAGNTIYF | TGTGCCAGCAGTGAACAAGGGCTGGCTGGAAACACCATATATTTT
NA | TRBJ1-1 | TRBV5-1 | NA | CASSPMGNTEAFF | TGCGCCAGCAGTCCGATGGGTAACACTGAAGCTTTCTTT
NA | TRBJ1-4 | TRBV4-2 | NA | CASSQGEGLGEKLFF | TGTGCCAGCAGCCAAGGAGAGGGTTTGGGCGAAAAACTGTTTTTT
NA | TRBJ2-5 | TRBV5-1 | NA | CASSLQGGSQETQYF | TGCGCCAGCAGCTTGCAGGGGGGTTCCCAAGAGACCCAGTACTTC
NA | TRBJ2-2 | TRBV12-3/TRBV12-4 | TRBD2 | CASSLLAGGSPGELFF | TGTGCCAGCAGTTTGTTAGCGGGGGGGAGTCCCGGGGAGCTGTTTTTT
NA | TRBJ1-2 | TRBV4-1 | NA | CASSQPAGHGYTF | TGCGCCAGCAGCCAACCGGCGGGACACGGCTACACCTTC
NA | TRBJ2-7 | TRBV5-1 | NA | CASSFKDGPYEQYF | TGCGCCAGCAGCTTCAAGGACGGGCCCTACGAGCAGTACTTC
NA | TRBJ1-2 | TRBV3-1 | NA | CASSQTADDRTF | TGTGCCAGCAGCCAAACGGCCGACGATCGAACCTTC
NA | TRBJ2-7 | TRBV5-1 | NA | CASSLQGTKAYEQYF | TGCGCCAGCAGCCTTCAGGGAACCAAAGCCTACGAGCAGTACTTC
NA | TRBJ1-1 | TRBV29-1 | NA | CSVEEGGGLWTEAFF | TGCAGCGTTGAAGAGGGGGGGGGCTTGTGGACTGAAGCTTTCTTT
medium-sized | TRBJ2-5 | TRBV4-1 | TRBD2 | CASSTPRARTSGGEEETQYF | TGCGCCAGCAGCACCCCCCGGGCTAGGACTAGCGGGGGTGAAGAAGAGACCCAGTACTTC
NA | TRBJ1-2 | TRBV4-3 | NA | CASSQAAGVDGYTF | TGCGCCAGCAGCCAGGCCGCCGGGGTGGATGGCTACACCTTC